This is a list of T cell receptor beta chains from one sample in a study of blood T cell repertoires in COVID-19. Some clones are missing from TCRdb's copy, which holds only in-frame ones; the method was immunoSEQ multiplex PCR. Among 490,000 or so clones listed, roughly 88% were seen once. Source material: PBMCs or T cells enriched from blood (not recorded which). Source of these receptors: a woman aged 40 to 55 who had recovered from COVID-19. The CDR3 runs from the conserved cysteine through the conserved F or W. The order of the fields is J gene, D gene, clone size, V gene, CDR3 protein, CDR3 DNA. The D gene is left open where the match is weak. Size values are once, few and many counts, or a class for expanded clones, and some rows have none.

J gene: TRBJ2-1; D gene: TRBD1; clone size: few; V gene: TRBV4-3; CDR3 protein: CASSQDEGAGYNEQFF; CDR3 DNA: TGCGCCAGCAGCCAAGATGAGGGGGCGGGTTACAATGAGCAGTTCTTC
J gene: TRBJ2-2; D gene: TRBD1; clone size: once; V gene: TRBV23-1; CDR3 protein: CASSQSEGQGNTGELFF; CDR3 DNA: TGCGCCAGCAGTCAATCGGAGGGACAGGGGAACACCGGGGAGCTGTTTTTT
J gene: TRBJ1-2; D gene: TRBD1; clone size: NA; V gene: TRBV9; CDR3 protein: CASQRQQGVGGYTF; CDR3 DNA: TGTGCCAGCCAACGACAACAGGGGGTAGGTGGCTACACCTTC
J gene: TRBJ2-2; D gene: TRBD1; clone size: NA; V gene: TRBV6-1; CDR3 protein: CASREGGYGELFF; CDR3 DNA: TGTGCCAGCAGGGAAGGGGGCTACGGGGAGCTGTTTTTT
J gene: TRBJ2-1; D gene: TRBD1; clone size: NA; V gene: TRBV5-1; CDR3 protein: CASSFGTGESYNEQFF; CDR3 DNA: TGCGCCAGCAGCTTTGGGACAGGGGAATCCTACAATGAGCAGTTCTTC
J gene: TRBJ1-3; D gene: NA; clone size: NA; V gene: TRBV6-5; CDR3 protein: CASRSSGNTIYF; CDR3 DNA: TGTGCCAGCAGGAGCTCTGGAAACACCATATATTTT
J gene: TRBJ2-3; D gene: NA; clone size: NA; V gene: TRBV10-3; CDR3 protein: CAIGSARVADTQYF; CDR3 DNA: TGTGCCATCGGTTCTGCCCGGGTGGCAGATACGCAGTATTTT
J gene: TRBJ1-2; D gene: NA; clone size: NA; V gene: TRBV5-8; CDR3 protein: CASSLPGRPNYGYTF; CDR3 DNA: TGTGCCAGCAGCTTACCGGGGAGACCTAACTATGGCTACACCTTC
J gene: TRBJ1-1; D gene: NA; clone size: NA; V gene: TRBV15; CDR3 protein: CATSREANKMNTEAFF; CDR3 DNA: TGTGCCACCAGCAGAGAGGCCAACAAGATGAACACTGAAGCTTTCTTT
J gene: TRBJ2-7; D gene: NA; clone size: NA; V gene: TRBV6-1; CDR3 protein: CASSEYSFYEQYF; CDR3 DNA: TGTGCCAGCAGTGAGTACAGCTTCTACGAGCAGTACTTC
J gene: TRBJ2-1; D gene: TRBD2; clone size: NA; V gene: TRBV24-1; CDR3 protein: CATSDPLRREGYNEQFF; CDR3 DNA: TGTGCCACCAGTGATCCCCTCAGGCGGGAGGGGTATAATGAGCAGTTCTTC
J gene: TRBJ2-1; D gene: NA; clone size: NA; V gene: TRBV12-3/TRBV12-4; CDR3 protein: CASTTGYNEQFF; CDR3 DNA: TGTGCCAGCACCACCGGGTACAATGAGCAGTTCTTC
J gene: TRBJ2-1; D gene: NA; clone size: NA; V gene: TRBV2; CDR3 protein: CASSETRDEQFF; CDR3 DNA: TGTGCCAGCAGTGAAACTAGAGATGAGCAGTTCTTC
J gene: TRBJ2-5; D gene: TRBD1; clone size: NA; V gene: TRBV18; CDR3 protein: CASSPDGRGRGQETQYF; CDR3 DNA: TGTGCCAGCTCACCTGACGGAAGGGGGCGCGGGCAAGAGACCCAGTACTTC
J gene: TRBJ1-6; D gene: NA; clone size: NA; V gene: TRBV9; CDR3 protein: CASSVGQLGNSPLHF; CDR3 DNA: TGTGCCAGCAGCGTTGGACAGCTGGGGAATTCACCCCTCCACTTT
J gene: TRBJ2-1; D gene: TRBD1; clone size: NA; V gene: TRBV6-6; CDR3 protein: CASSQRPGQSTYNEQFF; CDR3 DNA: TGTGCCAGCAGTCAAAGACCGGGACAGAGTACCTACAATGAGCAGTTCTTC
J gene: TRBJ1-5; D gene: NA; clone size: NA; V gene: TRBV6-5; CDR3 protein: CASNLDRSSNQPQHF; CDR3 DNA: TGTGCCAGCAATTTGGACAGAAGTAGCAATCAGCCCCAGCATTTT
J gene: TRBJ2-7; D gene: NA; clone size: NA; V gene: TRBV3-1/TRBV3-2; CDR3 protein: CASSPGDRAVLRGVYEQYF; CDR3 DNA: TGTGCCAGCAGCCCGGGGGACAGGGCTGTGTTGCGGGGGGTCTACGAGCAGTACTTC
J gene: TRBJ2-1; D gene: NA; clone size: NA; V gene: TRBV24-1; CDR3 protein: CATSAPRGSPLSYNEQFF; CDR3 DNA: TGTGCCACCAGTGCCCCAAGGGGGAGCCCCCTCTCCTACAATGAGCAGTTCTTC
J gene: TRBJ1-5; D gene: TRBD1; clone size: many; V gene: TRBV10-1; CDR3 protein: CASRRGQAGSQPQHF; CDR3 DNA: TGCGCCAGCAGGAGGGGACAGGCAGGAAGTCAGCCCCAGCATTTT
J gene: TRBJ1-1; D gene: TRBD1; clone size: NA; V gene: TRBV29-1; CDR3 protein: CSGDREVGTEAFF; CDR3 DNA: TGCAGCGGGGACAGGGAGGTTGGGACTGAAGCTTTCTTT
J gene: TRBJ1-2; D gene: NA; clone size: NA; V gene: TRBV4-2; CDR3 protein: CASSQVGGRDYGYTF; CDR3 DNA: TGTGCCAGCAGCCAAGTAGGGGGACGAGACTATGGCTACACCTTC
J gene: TRBJ1-3; D gene: TRBD1; clone size: once; V gene: TRBV30; CDR3 protein: CAWGQGLSGNTIYF; CDR3 DNA: TGTGCCTGGGGACAGGGGCTCTCTGGAAACACCATATATTTT